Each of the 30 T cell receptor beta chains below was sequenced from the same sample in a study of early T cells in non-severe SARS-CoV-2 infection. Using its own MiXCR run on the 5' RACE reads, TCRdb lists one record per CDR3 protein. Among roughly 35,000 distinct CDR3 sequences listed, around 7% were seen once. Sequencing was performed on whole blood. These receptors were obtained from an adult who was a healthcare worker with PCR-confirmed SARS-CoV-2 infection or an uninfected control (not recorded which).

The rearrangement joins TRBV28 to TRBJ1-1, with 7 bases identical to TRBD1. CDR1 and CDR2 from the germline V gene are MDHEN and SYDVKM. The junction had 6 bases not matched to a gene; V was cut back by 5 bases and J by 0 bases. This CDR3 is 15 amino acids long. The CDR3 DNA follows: TGTGCCAGCAGTGGTCCCGGGACAGTGAACACTGAAGCTTTCTTT. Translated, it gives CASSGPGTVNTEAFF.

Here the CDR3 reads CASSRIDRLHTGELFF. Here the CDR3 DNA reads TGTGCCAGCAGTCGAATTGACAGGCTTCACACCGGGGAGCTGTTTTTT. The chain employs TRBV27 and TRBJ2-2; the D gene is possibly TRBD1 (6 bases). Germline CDR1 MNHEY, CDR2 SMNVEV (reference sequence). The V and J ends lost 5 bases and 3 bases respectively, with 16 bases between them. This CDR3 is 16 amino acids long.

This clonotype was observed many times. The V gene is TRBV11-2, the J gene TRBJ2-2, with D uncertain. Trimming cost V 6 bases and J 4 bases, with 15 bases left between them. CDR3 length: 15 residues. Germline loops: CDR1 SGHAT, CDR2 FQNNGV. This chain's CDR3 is CASSSIRSSTGELFF. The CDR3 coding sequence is TGTGCCAGCAGTTCCATCAGGTCCTCCACCGGGGAGCTGTTTTTT.

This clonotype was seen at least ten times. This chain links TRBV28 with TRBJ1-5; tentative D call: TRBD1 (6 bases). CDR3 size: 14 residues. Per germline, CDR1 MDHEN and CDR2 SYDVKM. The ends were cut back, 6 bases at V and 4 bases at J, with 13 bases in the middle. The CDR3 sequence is CASRPGQTNQPQHF. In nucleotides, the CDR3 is TGTGCCAGCAGGCCCGGACAGACTAATCAGCCCCAGCATTTT.

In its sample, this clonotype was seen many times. The CDR3 sequence is CASSLAGTLYQETQYF. The CDR3 DNA is TGTGCCAGCAGCTTAGCTGGGACACTGTACCAAGAGACCCAGTACTTC. The rearrangement links TRBV7-6 to TRBJ2-5; TRBD1 might be the D (6 bases). The germline gives CDR1 SGHVS, CDR2 FNYEAQ. The V end was cut by 0 bases, the J end by 0 bases, with 11 bases between. The CDR3 has 16 residues.

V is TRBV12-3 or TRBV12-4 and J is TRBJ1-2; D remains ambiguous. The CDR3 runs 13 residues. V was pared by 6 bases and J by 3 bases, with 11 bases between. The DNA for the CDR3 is TGTGCCAGCAGCCCCGGCCGGGACTATGGCTACACCTTC. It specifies CASSPGRDYGYTF.

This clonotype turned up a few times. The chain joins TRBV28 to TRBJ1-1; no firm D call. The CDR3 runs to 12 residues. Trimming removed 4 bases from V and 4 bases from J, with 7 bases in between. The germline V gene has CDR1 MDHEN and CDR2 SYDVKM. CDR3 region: CASSSRGTEAFF. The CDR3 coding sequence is TGTGCCAGCAGTTCCCGGGGCACTGAAGCTTTCTTT.

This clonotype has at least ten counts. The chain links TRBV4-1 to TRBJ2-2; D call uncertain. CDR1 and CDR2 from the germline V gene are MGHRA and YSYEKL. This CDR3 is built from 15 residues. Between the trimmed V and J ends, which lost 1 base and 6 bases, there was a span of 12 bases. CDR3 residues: CASSQGSPGPGELFF. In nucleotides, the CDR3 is TGCGCCAGCAGCCAAGGATCGCCCGGGCCCGGGGAGCTGTTTTTT.

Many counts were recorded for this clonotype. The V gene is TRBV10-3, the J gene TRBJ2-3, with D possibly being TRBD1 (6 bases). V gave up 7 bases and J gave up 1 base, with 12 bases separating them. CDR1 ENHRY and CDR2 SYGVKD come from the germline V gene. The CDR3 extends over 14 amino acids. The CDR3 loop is CAIMGASGTDTQYF. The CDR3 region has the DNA TGTGCCATCATGGGGGCCTCTGGCACAGATACGCAGTATTTT.

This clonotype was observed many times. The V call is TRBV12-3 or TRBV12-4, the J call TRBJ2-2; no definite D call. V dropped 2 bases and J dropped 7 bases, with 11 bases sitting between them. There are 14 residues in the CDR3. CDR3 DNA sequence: TGTGCCAGCAGTTTAATCAGGAACGGCGGGGAGCTGTTTTTT. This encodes CASSLIRNGGELFF.

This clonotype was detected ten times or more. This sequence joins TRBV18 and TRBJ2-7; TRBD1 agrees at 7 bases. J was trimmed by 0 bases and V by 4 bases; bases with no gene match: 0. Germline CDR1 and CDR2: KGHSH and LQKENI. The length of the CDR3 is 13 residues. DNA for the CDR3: TGTGCCAGCTCACGGGACAGCTCCTACGAGCAGTACTTC. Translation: CASSRDSSYEQYF.

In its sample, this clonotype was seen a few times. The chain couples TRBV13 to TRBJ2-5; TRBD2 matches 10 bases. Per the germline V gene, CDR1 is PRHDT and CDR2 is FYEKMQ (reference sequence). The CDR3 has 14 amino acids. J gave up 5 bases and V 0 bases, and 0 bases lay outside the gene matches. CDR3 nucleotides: TGTGCCAGCAGCTTAGGACTAGCGGGGGAGACCCAGTACTTC. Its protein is CASSLGLAGETQYF.

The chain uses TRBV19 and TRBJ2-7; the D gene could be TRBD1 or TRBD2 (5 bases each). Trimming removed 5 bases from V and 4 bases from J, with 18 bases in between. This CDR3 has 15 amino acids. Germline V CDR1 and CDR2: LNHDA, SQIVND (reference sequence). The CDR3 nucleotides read TGTGCCAGTAGTGACCCGGGGCAAGGGGCTTACGAGCAGTACTTC. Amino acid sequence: CASSDPGQGAYEQYF.

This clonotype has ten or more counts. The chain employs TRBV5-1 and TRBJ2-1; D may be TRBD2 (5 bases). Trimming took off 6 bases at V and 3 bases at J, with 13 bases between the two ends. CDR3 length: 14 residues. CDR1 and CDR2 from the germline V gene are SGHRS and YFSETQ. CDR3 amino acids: CASTQLAGYNEQFF. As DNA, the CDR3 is TGCGCCAGCACCCAACTCGCGGGCTACAATGAGCAGTTCTTC.

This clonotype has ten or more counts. CDR3 loop: CASSPATGNTEAFF. In DNA, the CDR3 is TGTGCCAGCAGCCCTGCTACAGGAAACACTGAAGCTTTCTTT. V and J are TRBV12-3 or TRBV12-4 and TRBJ1-1; TRBD1 is a possible D gene (5 bases). There are 14 residues in the CDR3. The germline V and J ends were trimmed by 6 bases and 2 bases, with 13 bases remaining between them.

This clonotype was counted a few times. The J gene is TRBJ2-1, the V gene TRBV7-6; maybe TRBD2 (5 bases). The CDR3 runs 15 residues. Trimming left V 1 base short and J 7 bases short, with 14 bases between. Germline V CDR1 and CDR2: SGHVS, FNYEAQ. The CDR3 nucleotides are TGTGCCAGCAGCTTAGGTGGCCCGACGGGGAATGAGCAGTTCTTC. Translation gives CASSLGGPTGNEQFF. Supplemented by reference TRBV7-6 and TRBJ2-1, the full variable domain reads GAGVSQSPRYKVTKRGQDVALRCDPISGHVSLYWYRQALGQGPEFLTYFNYEAQQDKSGLPNDRFSAERPEGSISTLTIQRTEQRDSAMYRCASSLGGPTGNEQFFGPGTRLTVL.

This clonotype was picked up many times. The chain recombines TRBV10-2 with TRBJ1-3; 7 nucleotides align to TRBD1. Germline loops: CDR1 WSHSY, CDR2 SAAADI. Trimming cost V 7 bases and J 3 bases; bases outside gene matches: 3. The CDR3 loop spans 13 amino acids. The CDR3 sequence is CASKTGSGNTIYF. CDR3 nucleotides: TGCGCCAGCAAGACAGGGAGTGGAAACACCATATATTTT.

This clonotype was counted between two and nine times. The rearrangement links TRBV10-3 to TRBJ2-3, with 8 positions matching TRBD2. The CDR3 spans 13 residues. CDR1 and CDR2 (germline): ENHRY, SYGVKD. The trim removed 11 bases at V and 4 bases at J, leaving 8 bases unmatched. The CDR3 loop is CAGRTSSSDTQYF. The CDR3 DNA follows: TGTGCCGGCCGGACTAGCTCATCAGATACGCAGTATTTT.

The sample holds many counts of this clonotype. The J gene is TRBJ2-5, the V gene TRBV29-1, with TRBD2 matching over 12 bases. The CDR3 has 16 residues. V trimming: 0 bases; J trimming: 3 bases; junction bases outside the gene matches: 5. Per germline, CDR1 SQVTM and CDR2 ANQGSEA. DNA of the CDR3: TGCAGCGTTGAAGACCCTCTAGCGGGAGGGGAAGAGACCCAGTACTTC. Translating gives CSVEDPLAGGEETQYF.

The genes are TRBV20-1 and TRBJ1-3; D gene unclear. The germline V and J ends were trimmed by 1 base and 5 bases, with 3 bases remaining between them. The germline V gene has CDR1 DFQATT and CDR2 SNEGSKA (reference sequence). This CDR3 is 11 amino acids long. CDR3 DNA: TGCAGTGCTAGAGTGCGAAACACCATATATTTT. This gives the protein CSARVRNTIYF.

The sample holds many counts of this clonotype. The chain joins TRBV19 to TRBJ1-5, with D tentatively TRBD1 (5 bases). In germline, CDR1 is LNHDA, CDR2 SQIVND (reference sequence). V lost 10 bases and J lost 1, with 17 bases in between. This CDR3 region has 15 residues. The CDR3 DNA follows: TGTGCCACCCGACAGTGGAGCGAAAGCAATCAGCCCCAGCATTTT. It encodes CATRQWSESNQPQHF.

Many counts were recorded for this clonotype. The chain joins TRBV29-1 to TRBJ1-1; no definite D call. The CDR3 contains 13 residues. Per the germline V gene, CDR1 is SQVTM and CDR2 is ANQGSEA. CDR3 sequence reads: CRVETGLSPEAFF. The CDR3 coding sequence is TGCAGAGTAGAGACTGGGTTGAGCCCTGAAGCTTTCTTT.

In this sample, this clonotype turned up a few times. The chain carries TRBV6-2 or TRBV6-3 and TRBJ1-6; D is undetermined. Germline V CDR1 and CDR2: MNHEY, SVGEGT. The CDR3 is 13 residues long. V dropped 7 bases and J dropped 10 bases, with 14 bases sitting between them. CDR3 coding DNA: TGTGCCAGCAACTACCCAGAGAACTCACCCCTCCACTTT. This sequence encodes CASNYPENSPLHF.

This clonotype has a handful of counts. The CDR3 here is CAWTSGTYEQYF. In nucleotides, the CDR3 is TGTGCCTGGACTAGCGGGACCTACGAGCAGTACTTC. The chain is built from TRBV30 and TRBJ2-7; TRBD2 agrees at 9 bases. From germline, CDR1 is GTSNPN and CDR2 SVGIG (reference sequence). Germline trimming cut 4 bases from V and 2 bases from J; bases unmatched to any gene: 0. CDR3 length equals 12 residues.

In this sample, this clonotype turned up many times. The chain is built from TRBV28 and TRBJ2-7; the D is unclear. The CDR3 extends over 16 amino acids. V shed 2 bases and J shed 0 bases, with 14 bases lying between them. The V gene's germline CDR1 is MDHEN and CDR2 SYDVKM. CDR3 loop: CASSLGQALSSYEQYF. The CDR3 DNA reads TGTGCCAGCAGTTTAGGGCAGGCGCTGAGCTCCTACGAGCAGTACTTC.

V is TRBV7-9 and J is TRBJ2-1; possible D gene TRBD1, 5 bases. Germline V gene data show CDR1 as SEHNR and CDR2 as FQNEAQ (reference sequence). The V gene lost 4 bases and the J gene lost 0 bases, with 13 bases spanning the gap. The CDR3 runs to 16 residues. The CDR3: CASSSIQGSSYNEQFF. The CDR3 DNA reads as TGTGCCAGCAGCTCGATCCAGGGTAGCTCCTACAATGAGCAGTTCTTC.

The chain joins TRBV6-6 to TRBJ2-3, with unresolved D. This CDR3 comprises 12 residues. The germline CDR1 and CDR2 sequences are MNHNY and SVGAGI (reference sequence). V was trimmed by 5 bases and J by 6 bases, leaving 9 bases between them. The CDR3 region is CASSPTIDTQYF. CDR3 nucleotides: TGTGCCAGCAGTCCTACGATCGATACGCAGTATTTT.

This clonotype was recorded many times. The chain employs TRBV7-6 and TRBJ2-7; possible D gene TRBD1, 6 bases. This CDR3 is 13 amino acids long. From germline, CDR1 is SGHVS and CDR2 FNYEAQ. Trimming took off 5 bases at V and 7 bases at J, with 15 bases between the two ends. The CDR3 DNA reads TGTGCCAGCAGCACTCGGGACACTGGAGAGCAGTACTTC. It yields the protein CASSTRDTGEQYF. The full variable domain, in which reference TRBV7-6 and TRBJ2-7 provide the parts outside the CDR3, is GAGVSQSPRYKVTKRGQDVALRCDPISGHVSLYWYRQALGQGPEFLTYFNYEAQQDKSGLPNDRFSAERPEGSISTLTIQRTEQRDSAMYRCASSTRDTGEQYFGPGTRLTVT.

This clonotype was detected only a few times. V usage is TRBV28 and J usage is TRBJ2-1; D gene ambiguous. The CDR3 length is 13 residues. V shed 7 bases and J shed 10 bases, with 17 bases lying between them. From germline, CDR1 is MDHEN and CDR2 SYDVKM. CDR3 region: CASTTLSAGEQFF. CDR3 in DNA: TGTGCCAGCACCACCCTTTCAGCCGGGGAGCAGTTCTTC.

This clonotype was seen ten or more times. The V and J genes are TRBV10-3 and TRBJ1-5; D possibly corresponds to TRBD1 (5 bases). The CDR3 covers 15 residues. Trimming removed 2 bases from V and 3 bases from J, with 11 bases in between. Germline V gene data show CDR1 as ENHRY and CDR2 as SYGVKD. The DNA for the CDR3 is TGTGCCATCAGTGAGCAGGGACCTTACAATCAGCCCCAGCATTTT. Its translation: CAISEQGPYNQPQHF.